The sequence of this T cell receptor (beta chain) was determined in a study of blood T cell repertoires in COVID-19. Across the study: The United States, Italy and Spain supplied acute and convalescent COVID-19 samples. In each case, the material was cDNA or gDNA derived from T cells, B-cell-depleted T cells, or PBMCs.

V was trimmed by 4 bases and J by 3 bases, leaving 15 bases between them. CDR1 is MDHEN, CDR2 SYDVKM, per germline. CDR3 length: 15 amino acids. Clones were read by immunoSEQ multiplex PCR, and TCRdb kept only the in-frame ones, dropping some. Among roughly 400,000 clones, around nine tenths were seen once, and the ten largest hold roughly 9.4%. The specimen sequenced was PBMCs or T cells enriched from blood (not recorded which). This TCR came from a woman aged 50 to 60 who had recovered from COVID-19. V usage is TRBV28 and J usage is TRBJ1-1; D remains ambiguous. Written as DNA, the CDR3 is TGTGCCAGCAGTTCTCCGGGGAGGTTGGACACTGAAGCTTTCTTT. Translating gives CASSSPGRLDTEAFF.